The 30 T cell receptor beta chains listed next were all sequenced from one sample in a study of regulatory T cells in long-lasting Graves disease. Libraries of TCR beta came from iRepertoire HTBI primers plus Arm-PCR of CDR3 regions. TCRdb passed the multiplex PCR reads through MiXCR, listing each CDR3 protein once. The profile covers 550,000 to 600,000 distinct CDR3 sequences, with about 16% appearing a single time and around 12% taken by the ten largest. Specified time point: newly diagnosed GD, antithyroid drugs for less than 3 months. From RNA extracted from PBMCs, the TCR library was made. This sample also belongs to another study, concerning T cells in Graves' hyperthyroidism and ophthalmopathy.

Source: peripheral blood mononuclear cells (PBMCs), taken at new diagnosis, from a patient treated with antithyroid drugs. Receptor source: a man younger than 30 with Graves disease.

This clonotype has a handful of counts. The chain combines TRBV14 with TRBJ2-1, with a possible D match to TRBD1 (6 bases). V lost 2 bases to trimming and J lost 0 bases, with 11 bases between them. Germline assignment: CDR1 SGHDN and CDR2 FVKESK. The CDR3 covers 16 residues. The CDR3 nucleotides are TGTGCCAGCAGCCAATGGGACATGCGCTCCTACAATGAGCAGTTCTTC. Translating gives CASSQWDMRSYNEQFF.

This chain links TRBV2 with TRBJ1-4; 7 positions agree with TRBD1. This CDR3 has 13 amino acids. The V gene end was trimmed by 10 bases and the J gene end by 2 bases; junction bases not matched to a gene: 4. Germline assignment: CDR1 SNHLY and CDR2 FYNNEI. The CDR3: CATEQGTNEKLFF. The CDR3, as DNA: TGTGCCACCGAACAGGGGACTAATGAAAAACTGTTTTTT.

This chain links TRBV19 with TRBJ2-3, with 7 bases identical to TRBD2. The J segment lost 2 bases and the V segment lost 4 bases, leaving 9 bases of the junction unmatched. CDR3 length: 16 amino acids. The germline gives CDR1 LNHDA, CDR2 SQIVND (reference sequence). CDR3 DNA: TGTGCCAGTAGTAGGGTTGGTCTAGCGGACACAGATACGCAGTATTTT. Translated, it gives CASSRVGLADTDTQYF.

The CDR3 nucleotides are TGTGCCAGCAGCTTAAGGGTCTCCCAAGAGACCCAGTACTTC. This sequence encodes CASSLRVSQETQYF. The genes are TRBV11-2 and TRBJ2-5, with D unresolved. V lost 2 bases to trimming and J lost 1 base, with 8 bases between them. The germline V gene has CDR1 SGHAT and CDR2 FQNNGV. The CDR3 runs 14 residues.

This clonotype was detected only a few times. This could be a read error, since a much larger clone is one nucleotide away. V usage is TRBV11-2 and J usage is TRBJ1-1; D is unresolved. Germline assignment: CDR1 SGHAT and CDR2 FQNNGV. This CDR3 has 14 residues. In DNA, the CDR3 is TGTGCCAGCAACCTAGGACGGGAGAACGCTGAAGCTTTCTTT. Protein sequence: CASNLGRENAEAFF.

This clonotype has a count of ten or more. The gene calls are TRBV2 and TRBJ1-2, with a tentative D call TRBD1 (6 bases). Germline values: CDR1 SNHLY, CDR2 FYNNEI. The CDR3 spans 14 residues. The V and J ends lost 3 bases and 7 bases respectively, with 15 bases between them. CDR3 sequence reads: CASSEEWGLSGYTF. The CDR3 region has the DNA TGTGCCAGCAGTGAGGAGTGGGGGCTCTCTGGCTACACCTTC. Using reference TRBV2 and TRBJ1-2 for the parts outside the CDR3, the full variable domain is EPEVTQTPSHQVTQMGQEVILRCVPISNHLYFYWYRQILGQKVEFLVSFYNNEISEKSEIFDDQFSVERPDGSNFTLKIRSTKLEDSAMYFCASSEEWGLSGYTFGSGTRLTVV.

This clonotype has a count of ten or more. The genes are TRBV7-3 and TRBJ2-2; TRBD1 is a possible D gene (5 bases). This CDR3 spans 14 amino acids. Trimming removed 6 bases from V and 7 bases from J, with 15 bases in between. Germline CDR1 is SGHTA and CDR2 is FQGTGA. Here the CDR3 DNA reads TGTGCCAGCAGGGGAACCGGACAAGGCGGGGAGCTGTTTTTT. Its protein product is CASRGTGQGGELFF.

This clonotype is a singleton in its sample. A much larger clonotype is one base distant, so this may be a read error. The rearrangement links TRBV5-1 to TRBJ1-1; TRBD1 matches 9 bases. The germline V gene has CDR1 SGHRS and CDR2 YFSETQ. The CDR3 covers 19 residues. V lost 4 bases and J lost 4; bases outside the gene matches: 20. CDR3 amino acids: CASSLPDRGRAQLGTEAFF. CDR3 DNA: TGCGCCAGCAGCCTACCGGACAGGGGACGGGCTCAACTTGGCACTGAAGCTTTCTTT.

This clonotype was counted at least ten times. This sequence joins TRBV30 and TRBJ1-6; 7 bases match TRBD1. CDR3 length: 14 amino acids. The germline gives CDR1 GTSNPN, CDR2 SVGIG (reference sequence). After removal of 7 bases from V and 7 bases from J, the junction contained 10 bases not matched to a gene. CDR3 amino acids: CASGRTGTNSPLHF. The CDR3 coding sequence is TGTGCCTCCGGAAGGACAGGCACCAATTCACCCCTCCACTTT.

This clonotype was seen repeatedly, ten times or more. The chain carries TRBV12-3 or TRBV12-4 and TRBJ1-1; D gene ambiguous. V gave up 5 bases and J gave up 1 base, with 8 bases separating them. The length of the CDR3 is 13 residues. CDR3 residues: CASSNFQNTEAFF. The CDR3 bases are TGTGCCAGCAGTAACTTTCAGAACACTGAAGCTTTCTTT.

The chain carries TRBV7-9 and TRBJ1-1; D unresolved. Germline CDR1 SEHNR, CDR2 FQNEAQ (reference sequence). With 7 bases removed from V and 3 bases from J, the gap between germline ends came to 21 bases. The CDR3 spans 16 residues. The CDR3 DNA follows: TGTGCCAGCAACCTACCACGGGGAGGGTATGACACTGAAGCTTTCTTT. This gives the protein CASNLPRGGYDTEAFF.

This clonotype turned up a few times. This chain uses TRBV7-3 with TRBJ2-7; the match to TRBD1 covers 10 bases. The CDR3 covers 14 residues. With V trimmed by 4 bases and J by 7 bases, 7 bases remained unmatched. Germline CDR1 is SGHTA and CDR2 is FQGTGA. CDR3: CASSSAGTGEEQYF. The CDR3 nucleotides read TGTGCCAGCAGCTCGGCCGGGACAGGGGAGGAGCAGTACTTC. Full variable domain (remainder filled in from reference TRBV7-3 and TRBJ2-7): GAGVSQTPSNKVTEKGKYVELRCDPISGHTALYWYRQSLGQGPEFLIYFQGTGAADDSGLPNDRFFAVRPEGSVSTLKIQRTERGDSAVYLCASSSAGTGEEQYFGPGTRLTVT.

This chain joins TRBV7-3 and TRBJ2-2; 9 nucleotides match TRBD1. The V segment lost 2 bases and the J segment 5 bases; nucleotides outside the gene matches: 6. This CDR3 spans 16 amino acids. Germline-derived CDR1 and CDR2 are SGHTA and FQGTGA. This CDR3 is CASSLYGTGRTGELFF. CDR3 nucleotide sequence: TGTGCCAGCAGCTTATATGGGACAGGGAGGACCGGGGAGCTGTTTTTT.

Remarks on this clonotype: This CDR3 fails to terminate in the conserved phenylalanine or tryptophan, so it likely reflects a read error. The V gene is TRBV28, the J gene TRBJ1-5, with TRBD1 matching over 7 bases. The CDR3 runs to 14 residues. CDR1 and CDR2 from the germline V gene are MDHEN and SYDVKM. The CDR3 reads CAGSLWDSYQPQHL. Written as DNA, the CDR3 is TGTGCCGGCAGTTTATGGGACAGTTATCAGCCCCAGCATCTT.

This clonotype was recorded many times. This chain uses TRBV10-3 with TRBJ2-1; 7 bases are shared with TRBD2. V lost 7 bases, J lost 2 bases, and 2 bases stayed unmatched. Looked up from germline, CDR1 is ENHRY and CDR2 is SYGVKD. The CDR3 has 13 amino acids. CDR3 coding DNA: TGTGCCATCACGGCGGGAGCCTACAATGAGCAGTTCTTC. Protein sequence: CAITAGAYNEQFF.

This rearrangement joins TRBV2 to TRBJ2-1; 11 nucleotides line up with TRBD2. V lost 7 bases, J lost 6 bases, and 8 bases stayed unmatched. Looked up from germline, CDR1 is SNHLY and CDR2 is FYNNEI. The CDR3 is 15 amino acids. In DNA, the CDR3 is TGTGCCAGCATGGCCGGGACTAGCGGACGCAATGAGCAGTTCTTC. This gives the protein CASMAGTSGRNEQFF.

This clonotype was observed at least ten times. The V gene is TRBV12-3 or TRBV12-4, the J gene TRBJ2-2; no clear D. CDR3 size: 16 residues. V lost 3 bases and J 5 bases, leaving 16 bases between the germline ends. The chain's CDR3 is CASSFGSRPGTGELFF. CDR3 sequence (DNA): TGTGCCAGCAGTTTTGGGTCAAGACCTGGGACCGGGGAGCTGTTTTTT.

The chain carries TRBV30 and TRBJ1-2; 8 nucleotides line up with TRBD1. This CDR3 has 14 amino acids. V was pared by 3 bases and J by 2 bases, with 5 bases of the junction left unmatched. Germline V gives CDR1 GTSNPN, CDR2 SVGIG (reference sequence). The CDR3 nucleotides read TGTGCCTGGAGGAACCGGGACAGGAACTATGGCTACACCTTC. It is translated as CAWRNRDRNYGYTF.

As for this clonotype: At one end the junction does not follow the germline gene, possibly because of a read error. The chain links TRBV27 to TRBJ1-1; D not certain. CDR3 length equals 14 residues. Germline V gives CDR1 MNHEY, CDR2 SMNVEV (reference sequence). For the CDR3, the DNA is TGTGCCAGCAGTTTCGGGTCCGAGGGAACTGAAGCTTCCTTT. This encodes CASSFGSEGTEASF.

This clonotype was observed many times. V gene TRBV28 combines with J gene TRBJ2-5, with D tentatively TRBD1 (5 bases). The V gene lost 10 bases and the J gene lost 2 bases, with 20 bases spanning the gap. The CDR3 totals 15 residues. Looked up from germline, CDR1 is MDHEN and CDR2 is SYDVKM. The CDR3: CATADSRTFQETQYF. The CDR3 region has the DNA TGTGCCACTGCCGACAGCCGTACCTTTCAAGAGACCCAGTACTTC.

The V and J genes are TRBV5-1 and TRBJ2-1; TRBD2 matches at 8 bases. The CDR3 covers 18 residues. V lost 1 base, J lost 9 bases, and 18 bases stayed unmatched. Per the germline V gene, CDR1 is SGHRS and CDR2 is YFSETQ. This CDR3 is CASSLRGTSEVAPPEQFF. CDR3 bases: TGCGCCAGCAGCTTGAGGGGGACTAGTGAAGTGGCGCCTCCTGAGCAGTTCTTC.

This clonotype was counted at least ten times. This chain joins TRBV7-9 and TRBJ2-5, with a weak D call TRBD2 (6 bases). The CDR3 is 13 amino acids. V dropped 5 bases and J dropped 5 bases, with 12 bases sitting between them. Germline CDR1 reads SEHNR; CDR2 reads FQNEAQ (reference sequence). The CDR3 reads CASSTRGGETQYF. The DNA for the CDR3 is TGTGCCAGCAGCACGCGGGGTGGGGAGACCCAGTACTTC.

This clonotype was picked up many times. The CDR3 sequence: CASSSSMGPGDTQYF. The DNA for the CDR3 is TGTGCCAGCAGCTCTTCGATGGGCCCTGGAGATACGCAGTATTTT. The chain links TRBV7-6 to TRBJ2-3; no firm D call. V was pared by 4 bases and J by 5 bases, with 16 bases between. CDR3 length: 15 residues. Germline values: CDR1 SGHVS, CDR2 FNYEAQ.

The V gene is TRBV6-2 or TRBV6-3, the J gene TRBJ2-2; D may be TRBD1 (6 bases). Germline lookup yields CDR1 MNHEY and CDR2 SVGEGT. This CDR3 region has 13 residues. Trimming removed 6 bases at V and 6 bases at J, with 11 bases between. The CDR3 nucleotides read TGTGCCAGCAGCAGGGGATGGGCCGGGGAGCTGTTTTTT. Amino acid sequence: CASSRGWAGELFF.

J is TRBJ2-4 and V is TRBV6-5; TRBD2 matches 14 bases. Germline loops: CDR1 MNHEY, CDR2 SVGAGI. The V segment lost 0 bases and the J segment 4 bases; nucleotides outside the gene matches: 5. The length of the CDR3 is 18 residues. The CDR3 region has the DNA TGTGCCAGCAGTTACTCGGGACTAGCGGGGGACTATAAAAACATTCAGTACTTC. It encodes CASSYSGLAGDYKNIQYF.

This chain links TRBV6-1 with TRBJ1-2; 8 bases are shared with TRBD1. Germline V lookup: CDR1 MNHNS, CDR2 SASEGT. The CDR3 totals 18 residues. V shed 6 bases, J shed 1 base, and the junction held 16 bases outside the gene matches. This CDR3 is CASSHGRTGPLVNYGYTF. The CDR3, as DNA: TGTGCCAGCAGCCACGGGAGGACAGGGCCCTTAGTTAACTATGGCTACACCTTC.

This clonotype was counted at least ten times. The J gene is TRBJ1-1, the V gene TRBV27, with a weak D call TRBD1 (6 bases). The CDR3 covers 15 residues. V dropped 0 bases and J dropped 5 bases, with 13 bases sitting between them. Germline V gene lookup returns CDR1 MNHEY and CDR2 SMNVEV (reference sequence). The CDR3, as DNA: TGTGCCAGCAGTTTATCGAGGGGGGGGAGAACTGAAGCTTTCTTT. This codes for CASSLSRGGRTEAFF.

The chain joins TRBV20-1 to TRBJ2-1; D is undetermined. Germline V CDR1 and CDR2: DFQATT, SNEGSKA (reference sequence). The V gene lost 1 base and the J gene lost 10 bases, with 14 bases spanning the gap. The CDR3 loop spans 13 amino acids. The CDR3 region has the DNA TGCAGTGCTAGAGGTGGATCCCTTGGAGAGCAGTTCTTC. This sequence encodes CSARGGSLGEQFF.

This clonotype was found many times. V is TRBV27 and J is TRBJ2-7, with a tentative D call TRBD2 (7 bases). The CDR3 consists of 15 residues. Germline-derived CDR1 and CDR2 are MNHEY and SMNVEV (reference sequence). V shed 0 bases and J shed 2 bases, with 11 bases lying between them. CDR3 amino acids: CASSLSGRGPYEQYF. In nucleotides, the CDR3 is TGTGCCAGCAGTTTATCGGGGCGGGGGCCCTACGAGCAGTACTTC.

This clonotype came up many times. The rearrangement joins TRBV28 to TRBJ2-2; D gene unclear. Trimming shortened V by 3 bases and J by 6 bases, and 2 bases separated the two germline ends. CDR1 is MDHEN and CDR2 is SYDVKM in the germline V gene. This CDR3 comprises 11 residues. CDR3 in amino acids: CASSFPGELFF. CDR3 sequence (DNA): TGTGCCAGCAGTTTTCCCGGGGAGCTGTTTTTT.